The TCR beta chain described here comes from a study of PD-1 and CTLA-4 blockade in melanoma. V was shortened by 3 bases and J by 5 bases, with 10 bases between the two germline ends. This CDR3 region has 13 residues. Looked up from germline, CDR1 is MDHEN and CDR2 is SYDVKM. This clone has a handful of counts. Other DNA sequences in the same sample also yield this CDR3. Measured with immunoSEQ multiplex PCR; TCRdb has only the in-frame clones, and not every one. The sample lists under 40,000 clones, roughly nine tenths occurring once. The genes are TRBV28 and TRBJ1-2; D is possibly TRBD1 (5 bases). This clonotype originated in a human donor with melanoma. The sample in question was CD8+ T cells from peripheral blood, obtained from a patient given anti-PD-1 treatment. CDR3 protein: CASSFRDLYGYTF. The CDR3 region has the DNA TGTGCCAGCAGTTTCAGGGACCTATATGGCTACACCTTC.